These 8 T cell receptor beta chains originate from one sample sequenced in a study of shared clonotypes between healthy human individuals. TCRdb's table, derived via immunoSEQ multiplex PCR, lists solely in-frame clones and lacks some. The sample includes about half a million clones, over 70% of them seen just once. The source material was PBMCs. These receptors were taken from a woman aged 40 to 50 in good health. Some clones in this sample may be carry-over from other donors' samples.

To note about this clone: A read error likely explains this, since a far larger clone differs by one base. Since the CDR3 does not end with the conserved phenylalanine or tryptophan, this likely comes from a read error. This chain uses TRBV28 with TRBJ1-1; D gene uncertain. V lost 7 bases, J lost 3 bases, and 18 bases lay in between. Looked up from germline, CDR1 is MDHEN and CDR2 is SYDVKM. This CDR3 is 15 amino acids long. This CDR3 reads CASNPGDLWDTEAFS. The CDR3 nucleotides are TGTGCCAGCAATCCGGGCGACTTGTGGGACACTGAAGCTTTCTCT.

The gene calls are TRBV7-2 and TRBJ1-2, with 8 positions matching TRBD1. The CDR3 runs to 12 residues. Germline CDR1 and CDR2: SGHTA and FQGNSA. Trimming cost V 5 bases and J 4 bases; bases outside gene matches: 0. The CDR3 region is CASSQGAYGYTF. CDR3 sequence (DNA): TGTGCCAGCAGCCAGGGGGCCTATGGCTACACCTTC.

The chain uses TRBV19 and TRBJ2-5; 7 bases line up with TRBD2. The junction had 7 bases not matched to a gene; V was cut back by 4 bases and J by 2 bases. This CDR3 contains 15 residues. Germline V gives CDR1 LNHDA, CDR2 SQIVND (reference sequence). The DNA for the CDR3 is TGTGCCAGTAGTACCCCCGGGAGGTCGCAAGAGACCCAGTACTTC. Its protein is CASSTPGRSQETQYF.

On this clone itself: A single base is all that separates this from a far larger clone, so a read error is likely. This sample also contains other DNA sequences that code for the same CDR3. The chain combines TRBV5-1 with TRBJ2-3, with D hard to call. CDR1 SGHRS and CDR2 YFSETQ come from the germline V gene. CDR3 size: 16 residues. CDR3 in amino acids: CASSSTGPSGTDTQYF. DNA for the CDR3: TGCGCCAGCAGCTCAACTGGCCCGTCGGGCACAGATACACAGTATTTT. The full variable domain, rest sourced from reference TRBV5-1 and TRBJ2-3, is KAGVTQTPRYLIKTRGQQVTLSCSPISGHRSVSWYQQTPGQGLQFLFEYFSETQRNKGNFPGRFSGRQFSNSRSEMNVSTLELGDSALYLCASSSTGPSGTDTQYFGPGTRLTVL.

There are many counts of this clone. J is TRBJ2-7 and V is TRBV5-1; D remains unclear. Germline V lookup: CDR1 SGHRS, CDR2 YFSETQ. The CDR3 loop spans 15 amino acids. The ends were cut back, 0 bases at V and 2 bases at J, with 12 bases in the middle. CDR3 in DNA: TGCGCCAGCAGCTTGGGTTCCGGAAAAACCTACGAGCAGTACTTC. Protein: CASSLGSGKTYEQYF.

This rearrangement joins TRBV5-1 to TRBJ2-7; no clear D gene. Trimming shortened V by 4 bases and J by 3 bases, and 11 bases separated the two germline ends. This CDR3 region has 13 residues. Germline V CDR1 and CDR2: SGHRS, YFSETQ. The CDR3 DNA reads as TGCGCCAGCAGCAACACAGCAAACTACGAGCAGTACTTC. It is translated as CASSNTANYEQYF. The complete variable domain, with remaining parts taken from reference TRBV5-1 and TRBJ2-7, reads KAGVTQTPRYLIKTRGQQVTLSCSPISGHRSVSWYQQTPGQGLQFLFEYFSETQRNKGNFPGRFSGRQFSNSRSEMNVSTLELGDSALYLCASSNTANYEQYFGPGTRLTVT.

In regard to this clone: Other nucleotide sequences from this sample produce the same CDR3. The J gene is TRBJ2-7, the V gene TRBV30; D is possibly TRBD2 (6 bases). Germline CDR1 and CDR2: GTSNPN and SVGIG (reference sequence). Trimming pared 1 base from V and 4 bases from J, leaving 8 bases between. The CDR3 is made up of 12 amino acids. The CDR3 coding sequence is TGTGCCTGGAGTGGCGGGGCTTACGAGCAGTACTTC. Translating it yields CAWSGGAYEQYF.

The gene calls are TRBV5-1 and TRBJ2-3, with no clear D. V lost 0 bases and J 2 bases, leaving 10 bases between the germline ends. CDR3 size: 15 residues. Germline-derived CDR1 and CDR2 are SGHRS and YFSETQ. In DNA form, the CDR3 reads TGCGCCAGCAGCTTGGCCGGCCGTAACACAGATACGCAGTATTTT. Amino acids: CASSLAGRNTDTQYF.